This T cell receptor (beta chain) is drawn from a study of T-cell reconstitution after alpha-beta-depleted transplantation in children. V gave up 4 bases and J gave up 0 bases, with 13 bases separating them. Germline CDR1 reads MNHEY; CDR2 reads SMNVEV (reference sequence). CDR3 length: 15 residues. For TCRbeta, the library was prepared with unique molecular identifiers. TCRdb reprocessed the PCR reads with MiXCR, giving one entry per CDR3 protein. Here the sample spans some 310,000 distinct CDR3 sequences, around 25% being singletons. A note on this clonotype: Its antigen is undetermined.

Study observations and caveats: One year after transplant, T-cell counts and diversity came mostly from newly produced T cells. Expanded graft clones numbering several hundred reportedly gave rise to alpha-beta T cells about two months after transplant. High day-60 TCRbeta diversity in some patients came from surviving recipient T cells and thymic progenitors.

The gene calls are TRBV27 and TRBJ2-7, with D unresolved. The material sequenced was PBMCs, mostly from graft donor cells, taken 180 days after TCRalphabeta/CD19-depleted stem cell transplant. The source of this sequence is a male patient younger than 18 who had a stem cell transplant for acute lymphoblastic leukemia, so the T cells may come from the graft donor. CDR3 in DNA: TGTGCCAGCAGTTCCAATTCCATGGACTCCTACGAGCAGTACTTC. Amino acids: CASSSNSMDSYEQYF.